This TCR beta chain came from a study of blood T cell repertoires in COVID-19. Background on the study: COVID-19 samples, acute and convalescent, were from the United States, Italy and Spain. T cells, B-cell-depleted T cells, or PBMCs supplied cDNA or gDNA.

Deletions cut 4 bases from V and 3 bases from J, with 18 bases between. CDR3 size: 16 residues. The V gene's germline CDR1 is SGHNT and CDR2 YYREEE (reference sequence). Clones were sequenced by immunoSEQ multiplex PCR, and TCRdb holds only the in-frame ones, with some missing. The data hold some 150,000 clones, with 84% observed a single time. This rearrangement joins TRBV5-4 to TRBJ2-3, with TRBD2 as a possible D gene (7 bases). This receptor was identified in an elderly woman in a cohort sampled during active or convalescent COVID-19. Sequenced input: peripheral blood. The CDR3 DNA reads as TGTGCCAGCAGCCCAGGGGACTACCGCCGTACAGATACGCAGTATTTT. Protein product: CASSPGDYRRTDTQYF.